These T cell receptor beta chains were read from a single sample in a study of blood T cell repertoires in COVID-19. Libraries were prepared by immunoSEQ multiplex PCR; TCRdb keeps only in-frame clonotypes and omits some of them. The repertoire holds a few hundred thousand clones, with roughly 85% as singletons. The sample was peripheral blood. These TCRs come from a woman aged 18-29 years with acute or convalescent COVID-19. Both conserved end residues are part of each CDR3. A D gene is named only where the DNA matches it firmly. Some rows have no size entry. The others give once, few or many, or a class for an expanded clone.

clone size: NA; V gene: TRBV7-2; D gene: TRBD1; CDR3 length: 13; J gene: TRBJ1-2; CDR3 DNA: TGTGCCAGCAGCGTGGACAGGGACTATGGCTACACCTTC; CDR3 protein: CASSVDRDYGYTF
clone size: NA; V gene: TRBV7-6; D gene: TRBD2; CDR3 length: 15; J gene: TRBJ2-7; CDR3 DNA: TGTGCCAGCAGCTTTACTAGCGGGACCTCCTACGAGCAGTACTTC; CDR3 protein: CASSFTSGTSYEQYF
clone size: NA; V gene: TRBV12-5; D gene: NA; CDR3 length: 15; J gene: TRBJ1-1; CDR3 DNA: TGTGCTAGTGGTTTGGTTCGCGGAGGATACACTGAAGCTTTCTTT; CDR3 protein: CASGLVRGGYTEAFF
clone size: NA; V gene: TRBV7-2; D gene: NA; CDR3 length: 16; J gene: TRBJ2-1; CDR3 DNA: TGTGCCAGCAGCTTGTACCGGGAGAGAATCAACAATGAGCAGTTCTTC; CDR3 protein: CASSLYRERINNEQFF
clone size: NA; V gene: TRBV19; D gene: TRBD2; CDR3 length: 18; J gene: TRBJ2-2; CDR3 DNA: TGTGCCAGTAGTATGCTAGCGGGAGGGGCTCTCGGTACCGGGGAGCTGTTTTTT; CDR3 protein: CASSMLAGGALGTGELFF
clone size: NA; V gene: TRBV2; D gene: TRBD2; CDR3 length: 18; J gene: TRBJ2-4; CDR3 DNA: TGTGCCAGCAGTACGACTAGCGGGAGGATTTTCGGCAAAAACATTCAGTACTTC; CDR3 protein: CASSTTSGRIFGKNIQYF
clone size: NA; V gene: TRBV4-3; D gene: TRBD1; CDR3 length: 16; J gene: TRBJ2-3; CDR3 DNA: TGCGCCAGCAGCCAAGGTGGCGGGACAGGGCCAGATACGCAGTATTTT; CDR3 protein: CASSQGGGTGPDTQYF
clone size: once; V gene: TRBV2; D gene: TRBD1; CDR3 length: 13; J gene: TRBJ2-7; CDR3 DNA: TGTGCCAGCAGAAGGACAGGCTCCTACGAGCAGTACTTC; CDR3 protein: CASRRTGSYEQYF
clone size: NA; V gene: TRBV6-2/TRBV6-3; D gene: TRBD2; CDR3 length: 15; J gene: TRBJ2-1; CDR3 DNA: TGTGCCAGCAGTCGCTGGGACTACCCATACAATGAGCAGTTCTTC; CDR3 protein: CASSRWDYPYNEQFF
clone size: NA; V gene: TRBV5-1; D gene: TRBD1; CDR3 length: 14; J gene: TRBJ2-7; CDR3 DNA: TGCGCCAGCACATCGGACAGGGTCACCTACGAGCAGTACTTC; CDR3 protein: CASTSDRVTYEQYF
clone size: once; V gene: TRBV2; D gene: TRBD1; CDR3 length: 13; J gene: TRBJ2-7; CDR3 DNA: TGTGCCAGCAACCAAGACAGGGGTCACGAGCAGTACTTC; CDR3 protein: CASNQDRGHEQYF
clone size: once; V gene: TRBV19; D gene: TRBD1; CDR3 length: 14; J gene: TRBJ2-7; CDR3 DNA: TGTGCCAGTAGTATTACAGGGGGCTCCTACGAGCAGTACTTC; CDR3 protein: CASSITGGSYEQYF
clone size: NA; V gene: TRBV5-4; D gene: TRBD1; CDR3 length: 14; J gene: TRBJ1-6; CDR3 DNA: TGTGCCAGCAGCTTAACAGGGGTTAATTCACCCCTCCACTTT; CDR3 protein: CASSLTGVNSPLHF
clone size: NA; V gene: TRBV19; D gene: TRBD1; CDR3 length: 13; J gene: TRBJ1-1; CDR3 DNA: TGTGCCAGTAGTGACAGGGGTCGCACTGAAGCTTTCTTT; CDR3 protein: CASSDRGRTEAFF
clone size: NA; V gene: TRBV6-5; D gene: TRBD1; CDR3 length: 15; J gene: TRBJ2-7; CDR3 DNA: TGTGCCAGCAGTTACACGGGACAGGGGACCTACGAGCAGTACTTC; CDR3 protein: CASSYTGQGTYEQYF
clone size: NA; V gene: TRBV27; D gene: NA; CDR3 length: 16; J gene: TRBJ2-7; CDR3 DNA: TGTGCCAGCAGTTTGCGTTGGACAGAGAGCTCCTACGAGCAGTACTTC; CDR3 protein: CASSLRWTESSYEQYF
clone size: NA; V gene: TRBV25-1; D gene: TRBD1; CDR3 length: 11; J gene: TRBJ1-1; CDR3 DNA: TGTGCCAGCAGAGGACAGGGTTTAGCTTTCTTT; CDR3 protein: CASRGQGLAFF
clone size: NA; V gene: TRBV6-2/TRBV6-3; D gene: NA; CDR3 length: 14; J gene: TRBJ1-2; CDR3 DNA: TGTGCCAGCAGTTCGTACAGGGTCCACTATGGCTACACCTTC; CDR3 protein: CASSSYRVHYGYTF
clone size: NA; V gene: TRBV19; D gene: TRBD2; CDR3 length: 14; J gene: TRBJ2-7; CDR3 DNA: TGTGCCAGTAGTATAGCGGGAGGGCGTTACGAGCAGTACTTC; CDR3 protein: CASSIAGGRYEQYF
clone size: NA; V gene: TRBV7-8; D gene: NA; CDR3 length: 13; J gene: TRBJ2-5; CDR3 DNA: TGTGCCAGCAGCTTTCAGGTACAAGAGACCCAGTACTTC; CDR3 protein: CASSFQVQETQYF
clone size: NA; V gene: TRBV7-9; D gene: NA; CDR3 length: 16; J gene: TRBJ1-2; CDR3 DNA: TGTGCCAGCAGCCCCGCCGGGAGAGGGGCGGAGTATGGCTACACCTTC; CDR3 protein: CASSPAGRGAEYGYTF
clone size: NA; V gene: TRBV9; D gene: TRBD2; CDR3 length: 15; J gene: TRBJ2-7; CDR3 DNA: TGTGCCAGCAGCGTAGGGAATAGCGGGAACTACGAGCAGTACTTC; CDR3 protein: CASSVGNSGNYEQYF
clone size: NA; V gene: TRBV21-1; D gene: NA; CDR3 length: 17; J gene: TRBJ1-5; CDR3 DNA: TGTGCCAGCAGCAATTGTCAGTTCGTCACAAGAGGCCAGCCCCAGCATTTT; CDR3 protein: CASSNCQFVTRGQPQHF
clone size: NA; V gene: TRBV28; D gene: TRBD1; CDR3 length: 14; J gene: TRBJ1-5; CDR3 DNA: TGTGCCAGCCCTCGCCGGGACAGCTATCAGCCCCAGCATTTT; CDR3 protein: CASPRRDSYQPQHF
clone size: once; V gene: TRBV30; D gene: NA; CDR3 length: 11; J gene: TRBJ2-7; CDR3 DNA: TGTGCCTGGAACCGAGAATACGAGCAGTACTTC; CDR3 protein: CAWNREYEQYF
clone size: NA; V gene: TRBV12-3/TRBV12-4; D gene: TRBD1; CDR3 length: 13; J gene: TRBJ1-5; CDR3 DNA: TGTGCCAGCATCGGCCAGGGGGATCAGCCCCAGCATTTT; CDR3 protein: CASIGQGDQPQHF
clone size: NA; V gene: TRBV19; D gene: NA; CDR3 length: 14; J gene: TRBJ1-2; CDR3 DNA: TGTGCCAGTAGACGTAAGGGGATTTGGTATGGCTACACCTTC; CDR3 protein: CASRRKGIWYGYTF
clone size: NA; V gene: TRBV6-5; D gene: NA; CDR3 length: 14; J gene: TRBJ2-7; CDR3 DNA: TGTGCCAGCAGTTACTTGGGACACTACTACGAGCAGTACTTC; CDR3 protein: CASSYLGHYYEQYF
clone size: NA; V gene: TRBV6-5; D gene: NA; CDR3 length: 15; J gene: TRBJ2-2; CDR3 DNA: TGTGCCAGCAATTTGTTTACACAGAACACCGGGGAGCTGTTTTTT; CDR3 protein: CASNLFTQNTGELFF
clone size: NA; V gene: TRBV6-5; D gene: NA; CDR3 length: 13; J gene: TRBJ1-2; CDR3 DNA: TGTGCCAGCAGGGGGATACAGGGACATGGCTACACCTTC; CDR3 protein: CASRGIQGHGYTF
clone size: NA; V gene: TRBV9; D gene: NA; CDR3 length: 15; J gene: TRBJ2-3; CDR3 DNA: TGTGCCAGCAGCAACCGCGAGGGGAGCGGGGATACGCAGTATTTT; CDR3 protein: CASSNREGSGDTQYF